Shown below are 28 T cell receptor beta chains from a single sample sequenced in a study of blood T cell repertoires in COVID-19. Generated by immunoSEQ multiplex PCR, the TCRdb table keeps only in-frame clones and is missing some. The table has around 110,000 clones, 80% to 85% seen once. Sequencing was done on a sample of peripheral blood. Every receptor here comes from a human donor in a cohort sampled during active COVID-19.

V is TRBV27 and J is TRBJ1-6, with 7 bases aligning to TRBD1. The CDR3 contains 17 residues. Germline V gene data show CDR1 as MNHEY and CDR2 as SMNVEV (reference sequence). V lost 3 bases to trimming and J lost 0 bases; unmatched junction nucleotides: 5. The CDR3 region is CASSFGQASSYNSPLHF. The CDR3 DNA reads as TGTGCCAGCAGTTTCGGACAGGCGAGCTCCTATAATTCACCCCTCCACTTT.

The chain is built from TRBV28 and TRBJ1-4, with TRBD1 matching 11 bases. After removal of 6 bases from V and 7 bases from J, the junction contained 4 bases not matched to a gene. Germline values: CDR1 MDHEN, CDR2 SYDVKM. The CDR3 totals 14 residues. The CDR3 DNA follows: TGTGCCAGCAGGACGGGACAGGGGGTTGAAAAACTGTTTTTT. Amino acids: CASRTGQGVEKLFF.

The chain carries TRBV24-1 and TRBJ1-5, with D unresolved. Trimming left V 6 bases short and J 6 bases short, with 17 bases between. Germline V gives CDR1 KGHDR, CDR2 SFDVKD. The CDR3 spans 15 residues. The CDR3 is CATSPSGVTSQPQHF. CDR3 DNA sequence: TGTGCCACCAGTCCGTCCGGTGTAACTAGTCAGCCCCAGCATTTT.

The gene calls are TRBV6-5 and TRBJ1-3; 7 bases fit TRBD1. Looked up from germline, CDR1 is MNHEY and CDR2 is SVGAGI. The V and J ends lost 7 bases and 1 base, in that order; junction bases with no gene match: 7. The CDR3 runs to 15 residues. CDR3: CASNVQTGSGNTIYF. Here the CDR3 DNA reads TGTGCCAGCAACGTCCAGACAGGGTCTGGAAACACCATATATTTT.

The chain is built from TRBV6-1 and TRBJ2-1; possibly TRBD2 for D (6 bases). The CDR3 has 16 residues. V shed 0 bases and J shed 1 base, with 10 bases lying between them. CDR1 and CDR2 from the germline V gene are MNHNS and SASEGT. Here the CDR3 DNA reads TGTGCCAGCAGTGAAGCTTGGGGGGATTCCTACAATGAGCAGTTCTTC. Amino acids: CASSEAWGDSYNEQFF.

The V call is TRBV4-3, the J call TRBJ2-1, with TRBD2 matching 9 bases. Losses at the gene ends were 5 bases for V and 4 bases for J; bases not matched to a gene: 6. This CDR3 has 15 amino acids. The germline CDR1 and CDR2 sequences are LGHNA and YSLEER. CDR3 loop: CASSAASGEYNEQFF. CDR3 nucleotides: TGCGCCAGCAGCGCCGCTAGCGGGGAATACAATGAGCAGTTCTTC.

V gene TRBV18 combines with J gene TRBJ1-1, with D hard to call. The CDR3 consists of 13 residues. CDR1 is KGHSH, CDR2 LQKENI, per germline. V was trimmed by 6 bases and J by 1 base, leaving 9 bases between them. The CDR3 protein is CASSQDQNTEAFF. CDR3 in DNA: TGTGCCAGCTCTCAGGATCAGAACACTGAAGCTTTCTTT.

In this sample, this clone turned up a few times. J is TRBJ2-7 and V is TRBV7-6; 12 bases align to TRBD2. Germline V gene data show CDR1 as SGHVS and CDR2 as FNYEAQ. Losses at the gene ends were 2 bases for V and 7 bases for J; bases not matched to a gene: 15. The CDR3 runs 18 residues. CDR3 in amino acids: CASSLSPETSGSPREQYF. CDR3 DNA: TGTGCCAGCAGCTTAAGCCCTGAGACTAGCGGGAGCCCCAGAGAGCAGTACTTC.

This clone was seen only once. V gene TRBV29-1 combines with J gene TRBJ1-1; 8 positions match TRBD1. J was trimmed by 5 bases and V by 5 bases; bases with no gene match: 7. The CDR3 contains 13 residues. Germline V lookup: CDR1 SQVTM, CDR2 ANQGSEA. CDR3 protein: CSVSKDRATEAFF. The DNA for the CDR3 is TGCAGCGTTTCAAAGGACAGGGCAACTGAAGCTTTCTTT.

V and J are TRBV7-2 and TRBJ2-5; D is unresolved. Deletions cut 2 bases from V and 2 bases from J, with 6 bases between. There are 13 residues in the CDR3. CDR1 and CDR2 (germline): SGHTA, FQGNSA. In DNA form, the CDR3 reads TGTGCCAGCAGCTTATTGCGTCAAGAGACCCAGTACTTC. Amino acid sequence: CASSLLRQETQYF.

The chain combines TRBV5-4 with TRBJ1-1; TRBD1 might be the D (6 bases). V was trimmed by 4 bases and J by 4 bases, leaving 14 bases between them. Germline loops: CDR1 SGHNT, CDR2 YYREEE (reference sequence). The CDR3 has 14 amino acids. In DNA form, the CDR3 reads TGTGCCAGCAGCCCAGGGGAATTCGGCACTGAAGCTTTCTTT. This codes for CASSPGEFGTEAFF.

This clone was counted a single time. The CDR3: CAWSVASNEQFF. CDR3 in DNA: TGTGCCTGGAGTGTCGCCAGCAATGAGCAGTTCTTC. V usage is TRBV30 and J usage is TRBJ2-1; D call uncertain. The V end was cut by 0 bases, the J end by 6 bases, with 6 bases between. Looked up from germline, CDR1 is GTSNPN and CDR2 is SVGIG (reference sequence). This CDR3 contains 12 residues.

CDR3 residues: CATQQGANSPLHF. As DNA, the CDR3 is TGTGCCACCCAGCAGGGGGCTAATTCACCCCTCCACTTT. V gene TRBV19 combines with J gene TRBJ1-6, with TRBD1 identical over 8 bases. The J segment lost 6 bases and the V segment lost 10 bases, leaving 5 bases of the junction unmatched. The CDR3 runs 13 residues. The germline CDR1 and CDR2 sequences are LNHDA and SQIVND (reference sequence).

The chain is built from TRBV11-3 and TRBJ2-3, with 7 bases lining up with TRBD2. CDR3 length: 15 amino acids. V lost 4 bases to trimming and J lost 2 bases; unmatched junction nucleotides: 6. In germline, CDR1 is SGHNT, CDR2 YENEEA. CDR3 coding DNA: TGTGCCAGCAGCTACGCTAGCGGATACACAGATACGCAGTATTTT. Protein product: CASSYASGYTDTQYF.

V gene TRBV2 combines with J gene TRBJ2-1; 7 nucleotides agree with TRBD2. V shed 6 bases, J shed 7 bases, and the junction held 9 bases outside the gene matches. Germline loops: CDR1 SNHLY, CDR2 FYNNEI. There are 14 residues in the CDR3. The CDR3 coding sequence is TGTGCCAGCAGGGTGACTAGCTTGAGTAATGAGCAGTTCTTC. Translation: CASRVTSLSNEQFF.

V is TRBV11-3 and J is TRBJ2-3; 7 nucleotides agree with TRBD2. J lost 1 base, V lost 1 base, and 5 bases had no gene match. The V gene's germline CDR1 is SGHNT and CDR2 YENEEA. This CDR3 comprises 16 residues. For the CDR3, the DNA is TGTGCCAGCAGCTTAGGGGCGGGAGCCGGCACAGATACGCAGTATTTT. Translation gives CASSLGAGAGTDTQYF.

The genes are TRBV3-1 (or the pseudogene TRBV3-2) and TRBJ2-7; 9 positions match TRBD1. The CDR3 length is 17 residues. V shed 3 bases, J shed 2 bases, and the junction held 11 bases outside the gene matches. Germline CDR1 and CDR2: LGHDT and YNNKEL (reference sequence). The CDR3 DNA sequence: TGTGCCAGCAGCCATAGAGGGACAGGGATTTTCCCCTACGAGCAGTACTTC. It codes for CASSHRGTGIFPYEQYF.

The chain uses TRBV28 and TRBJ1-6; D might be TRBD1 (5 bases). The CDR3 consists of 13 residues. The germline V gene encodes CDR1 MDHEN and CDR2 SYDVKM. V lost 6 bases to trimming and J lost 5 bases, with 8 bases between them. CDR3 DNA sequence: TGTGCCAGCAGAGGGGTCCATAATTCACCCCTCCACTTT. Its protein is CASRGVHNSPLHF.

The chain combines TRBV9 with TRBJ1-5; 8 positions agree with TRBD1. Trimming cost V 0 bases and J 5 bases; bases outside gene matches: 4. The CDR3 length is 15 residues. CDR1 and CDR2 (germline): SGDLS, YYNGEE. DNA of the CDR3: TGTGCCAGCAGCGTAGCGGGCAGGGGGCATCAGCCCCAGCATTTT. Translation: CASSVAGRGHQPQHF.

The chain combines TRBV19 with TRBJ2-5, with 15 bases matching TRBD2. Germline lookup yields CDR1 LNHDA and CDR2 SQIVND (reference sequence). V lost 5 bases to trimming and J lost 5 bases; unmatched junction nucleotides: 3. The CDR3 consists of 15 residues. The DNA of the CDR3 is TGTGCCAGTAGTCTGGGACTAGCGGGAGGTGAGACCCAGTACTTC. This gives the protein CASSLGLAGGETQYF.

This chain links TRBV7-2 with TRBJ2-7; 7 nucleotides match TRBD1. The CDR3 loop spans 15 amino acids. V trimming: 5 bases; J trimming: 3 bases; junction bases outside the gene matches: 10. Germline CDR1 reads SGHTA; CDR2 reads FQGNSA. The CDR3 coding sequence is TGTGCCAGCAGCCCCAACCGGGACAGTTTCTACGAGCAGTACTTC. Protein sequence: CASSPNRDSFYEQYF.

V gene TRBV29-1 combines with J gene TRBJ2-3, with TRBD2 as a possible D gene (6 bases). V gave up 2 bases and J gave up 6 bases, with 12 bases separating them. Germline-derived CDR1 and CDR2 are SQVTM and ANQGSEA. CDR3 length: 13 residues. CDR3 sequence reads: CSVELTRSDTQYF. The CDR3 region has the DNA TGCAGCGTTGAATTGACTAGGAGTGATACGCAGTATTTT.

This sequence joins TRBV6-6 and TRBJ2-7, with D perhaps matching TRBD1 (5 bases). Per the germline V gene, CDR1 is MNHNY and CDR2 is SVGAGI (reference sequence). The CDR3 is 13 amino acids. V dropped 6 bases and J dropped 7 bases, with 16 bases sitting between them. The CDR3 region is CASRPGLGLEQYF. The DNA of the CDR3 is TGTGCCAGCAGGCCAGGGTTAGGCCTGGAGCAGTACTTC.

The chain has TRBV27 and TRBJ1-6; 10 bases are shared with TRBD1. V dropped 8 bases and J dropped 7; count of bases not matched to a gene: 8. The CDR3 spans 15 residues. Germline CDR1 is MNHEY and CDR2 is SMNVEV (reference sequence). The CDR3 spells CASGGQGVRNSPLHF. As DNA, the CDR3 is TGTGCCAGCGGAGGACAGGGGGTGAGGAATTCACCCCTCCACTTT.

The chain recombines TRBV12-3 or TRBV12-4 with TRBJ1-1; 7 nucleotides agree with TRBD1. Germline trimming cut 6 bases from V and 5 bases from J; bases unmatched to any gene: 6. The CDR3 extends over 13 amino acids. Written as DNA, the CDR3 is TGTGCCAGCAGAAACACAGGGGAAACTGAAGCTTTCTTT. This gives the protein CASRNTGETEAFF.

V and J are TRBV6-2 or TRBV6-3 and TRBJ1-5; 7 bases align to TRBD1. The ends lost 5 bases at V and 2 bases at J; junction bases unmatched: 9. The CDR3 spans 16 residues. Germline V gene sequence: CDR1 MNHEY, CDR2 SVGEGT. Written as DNA, the CDR3 is TGTGCCAGCAGTGGACAGGACTTCATGGGCAATCAGCCCCAGCATTTT. Translated: CASSGQDFMGNQPQHF.

CDR3 amino acids: CASSPQGALAGSANEQFF. In DNA, the CDR3 is TGTGCCAGCAGCCCCCAGGGGGCTCTCGCGGGATCCGCCAATGAGCAGTTCTTC. This chain links TRBV7-2 with TRBJ2-1; 8 bases line up with TRBD1. The CDR3 has 18 amino acids. J gave up 6 bases and V 5 bases, and 18 bases lay outside the gene matches. Germline-derived CDR1 and CDR2 are SGHTA and FQGNSA.

V usage is TRBV18 and J usage is TRBJ2-2, with 7 bases fitting TRBD1. The CDR3 is 15 residues long. Germline V gives CDR1 KGHSH, CDR2 LQKENI. After removal of 4 bases from V and 5 bases from J, the junction contained 7 bases not matched to a gene. The CDR3 loop reads CASSLAGTVTGELFF. The DNA of the CDR3 is TGTGCCAGCTCACTGGCCGGGACAGTAACCGGGGAGCTGTTTTTT.